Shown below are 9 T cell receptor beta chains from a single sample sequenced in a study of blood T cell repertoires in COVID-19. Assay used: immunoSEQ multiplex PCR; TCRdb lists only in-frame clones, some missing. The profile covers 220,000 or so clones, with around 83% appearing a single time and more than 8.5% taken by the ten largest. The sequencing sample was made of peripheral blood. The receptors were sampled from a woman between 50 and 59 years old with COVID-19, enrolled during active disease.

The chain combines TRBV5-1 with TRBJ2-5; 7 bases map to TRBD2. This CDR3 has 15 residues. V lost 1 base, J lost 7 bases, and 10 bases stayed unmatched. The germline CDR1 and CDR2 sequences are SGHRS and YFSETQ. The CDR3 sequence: CASSLFPSGEGTQYF. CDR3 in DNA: TGCGCCAGCAGCTTGTTCCCCAGCGGGGAGGGGACCCAGTACTTC. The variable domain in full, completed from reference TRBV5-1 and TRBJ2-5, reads KAGVTQTPRYLIKTRGQQVTLSCSPISGHRSVSWYQQTPGQGLQFLFEYFSETQRNKGNFPGRFSGRQFSNSRSEMNVSTLELGDSALYLCASSLFPSGEGTQYFGPGTRLLVL.

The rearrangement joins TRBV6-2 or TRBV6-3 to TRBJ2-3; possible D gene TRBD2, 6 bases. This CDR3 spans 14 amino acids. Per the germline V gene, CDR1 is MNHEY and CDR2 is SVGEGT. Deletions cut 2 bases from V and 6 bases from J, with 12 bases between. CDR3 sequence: CASSYAGLRDTQYF. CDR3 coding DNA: TGTGCCAGCAGTTACGCGGGACTGCGGGATACGCAGTATTTT.

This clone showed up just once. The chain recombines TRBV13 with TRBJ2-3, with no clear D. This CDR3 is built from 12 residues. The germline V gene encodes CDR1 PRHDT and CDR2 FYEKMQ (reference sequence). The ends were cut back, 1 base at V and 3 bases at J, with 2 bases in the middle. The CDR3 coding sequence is TGTGCCAGCAGCTTAGTAACAGATACGCAGTATTTT. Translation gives CASSLVTDTQYF.

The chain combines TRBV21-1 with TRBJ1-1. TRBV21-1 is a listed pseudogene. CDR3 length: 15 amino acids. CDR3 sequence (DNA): TGTGCCAGCAGCAAAGGGCGGAGGGCGAACACTGAAGCTTTCTTT. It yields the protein CASSKGRRANTEAFF.

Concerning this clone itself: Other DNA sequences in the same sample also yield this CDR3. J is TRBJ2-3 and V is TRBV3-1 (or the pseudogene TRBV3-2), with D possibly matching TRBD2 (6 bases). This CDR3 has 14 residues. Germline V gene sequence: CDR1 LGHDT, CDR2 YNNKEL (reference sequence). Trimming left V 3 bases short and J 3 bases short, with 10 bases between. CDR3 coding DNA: TGTGCCAGCAGCCAGGGAGGCCCGACAGATACGCAGTATTTT. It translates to CASSQGGPTDTQYF.

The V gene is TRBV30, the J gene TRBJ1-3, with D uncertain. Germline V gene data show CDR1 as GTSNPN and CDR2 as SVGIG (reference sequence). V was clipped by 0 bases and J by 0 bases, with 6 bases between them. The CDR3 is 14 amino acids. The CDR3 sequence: CAWSVSISGNTIYF. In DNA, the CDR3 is TGTGCCTGGAGTGTCAGTATCTCTGGAAACACCATATATTTT.

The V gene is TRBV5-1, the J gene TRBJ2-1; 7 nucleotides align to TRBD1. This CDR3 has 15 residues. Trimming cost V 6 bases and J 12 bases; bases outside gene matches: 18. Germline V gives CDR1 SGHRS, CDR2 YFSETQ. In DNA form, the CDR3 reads TGCGCCAGCACCCTAGTACGAGGGGGCAGTATTGGGCAGTTCTTC. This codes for CASTLVRGGSIGQFF. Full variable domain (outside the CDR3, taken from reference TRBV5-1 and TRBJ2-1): KAGVTQTPRYLIKTRGQQVTLSCSPISGHRSVSWYQQTPGQGLQFLFEYFSETQRNKGNFPGRFSGRQFSNSRSEMNVSTLELGDSALYLCASTLVRGGSIGQFFGPGTRLTVL.

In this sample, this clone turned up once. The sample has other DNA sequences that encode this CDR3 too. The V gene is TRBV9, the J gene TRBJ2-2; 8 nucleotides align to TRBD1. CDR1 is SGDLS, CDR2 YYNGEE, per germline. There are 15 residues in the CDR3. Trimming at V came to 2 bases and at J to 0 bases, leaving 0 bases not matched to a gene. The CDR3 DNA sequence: TGTGCCAGCAGCGTGACAGGGGCGAACACCGGGGAGCTGTTTTTT. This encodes CASSVTGANTGELFF.

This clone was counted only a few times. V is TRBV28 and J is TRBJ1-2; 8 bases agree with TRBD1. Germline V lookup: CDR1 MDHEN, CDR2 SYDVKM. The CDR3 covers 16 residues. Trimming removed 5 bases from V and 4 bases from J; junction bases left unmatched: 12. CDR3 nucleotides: TGTGCCAGCAGTCCGCCGACAGGGGCCCTAGGCTATGGCTACACCTTC. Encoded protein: CASSPPTGALGYGYTF.